This paragraph covers one TCR beta chain sequence. Its antigen specificity is not known. One base away there is no much larger clone; base qualities are not given. Collaborating institutions collected whole blood in K2EDTA tubes following their own protocols. For TCRbeta analysis, collaborator samples were shipped as frozen whole blood, as isolated PBMCs, or as DNA extracted from either sample type. Sequences SGHRS (CDR1) and YFSETQ (CDR2) are obtained from the germline V gene. The CDR3 covers 17 residues, taking in both the cysteine and the phenylalanine. The kept DNA is CDR3 alone, 51 bases in frame from the first base. Relative to germline, V is 0 bases shorter and J is 0 bases shorter, with 14 bases between their ends. The sample comes from a study of blood T cell repertoires in COVID-19 (dated by TCRdb to the early 2020s). For the wider study: Samples from collaborators originated in the United States, Italy and Spain and spanned both the acute and convalescent phases of COVID-19. The material from the prospective study consisted of cDNA or gDNA derived from T cells, B-cell-depleted T cells, or PBMCs. Subjects who had been exposed to COVID-19, were actively infected with it, or had recovered from it provided the deeply sampled blood TCRbeta repertoires that made up the dataset. The repertoires were released in a freely available public database intended as a resource for research on the immune response to SARS-CoV-2. Samples were obtained from the ongoing ImmuneRACE study (first 160 participants) and from some 1,200 subjects provided by 6 global collaborators. Nearly every sample came with metadata listing a de-identified subject ID, COVID-19 status, age in years and sex. Where available, HLA class I and class II types were obtained from metadata supplied by the sample provider rather than from assay-based typing.

The paper's findings and limits, for the study overall: Clinical and demographic metadata were provided uncurated, with the amount varying by source and participant.

The immunoSEQ Assay, a bias-controlled multiplex PCR, was used to amplify TCRbeta CDR3 regions from genomic DNA. In the paper's pipeline: Nucleated cell counts per sample were estimated from amplification of reference gene primers within the assay. Sequence reads were collapsed and filtered to measure the absolute abundance of every unique TCRbeta CDR3 rearrangement. For each sample, productive Simpson clonality was calculated as the square root of Simpson's diversity index across productive rearrangements. This immuneACCESS table, as held by TCRdb, lists in-frame sequences with V and J called but not all clones. Of the missing ones, under half trace to an unresolved V gene in checked studies; the others have no known cause. Clone size and the V and J calls come from that table; the DNA yielded D and trimming. Across this sample there are fewer than 50,000 clones, with about 84% seen only once. Roughly 14% of the sample is taken by the ten largest.

The sequenced sample was peripheral blood. This sequence was found in a human donor in a cohort sampled during active COVID-19. The sequence joins TRBV5-1 to TRBJ2-3; the D gene is unclear. Read as DNA, the sequence is TGCGCCAGCAGCTTGGTTTATAGCCTCTCTAGCACAGATACGCAGTATTTT. Its translation reads: CASSLVYSLSSTDTQYF.